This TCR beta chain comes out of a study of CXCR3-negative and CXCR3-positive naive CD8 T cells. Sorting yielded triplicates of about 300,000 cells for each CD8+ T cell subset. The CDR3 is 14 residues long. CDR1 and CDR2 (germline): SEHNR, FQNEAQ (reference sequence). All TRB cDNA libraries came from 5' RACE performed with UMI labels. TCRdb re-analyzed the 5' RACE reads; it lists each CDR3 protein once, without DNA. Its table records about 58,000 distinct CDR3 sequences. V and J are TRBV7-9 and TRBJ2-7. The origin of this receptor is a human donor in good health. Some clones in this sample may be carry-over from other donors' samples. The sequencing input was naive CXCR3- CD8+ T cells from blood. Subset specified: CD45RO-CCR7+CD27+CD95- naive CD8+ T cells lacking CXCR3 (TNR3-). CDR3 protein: CASSSPGKPYEQYF.